The 6 T cell receptor beta chains given below trace back to one sample, sequenced in a study of cytomegalovirus exposure and HLA in healthy donors. Primers included in the PCR were 60 Vbeta and 13 Jbeta primers. Using immunoSEQ multiplex PCR, the repertoire was profiled, and TCRdb retains in-frame clones only, with some absent. The repertoire consists of 120,000 or so clones, with over 70% occurring once and the leading ten covering around 3.7%. The sample was PBMCs. The source is a woman between 35 and 50 years old in good health and CMV-seronegative.

The chain joins TRBV7-2 to TRBJ2-2, with 8 bases aligning to TRBD1. This CDR3 is 16 amino acids long. The ends lost 2 bases at V and 5 bases at J; junction bases unmatched: 7. Germline V lookup: CDR1 SGHTA, CDR2 FQGNSA. For the CDR3, the DNA is TGTGCCAGCAGCTTACGCAGGGGGCGCGGTACCGGGGAGCTGTTTTTT. Translated: CASSLRRGRGTGELFF.

This chain connects TRBV29-1 to TRBJ2-5, with 11 bases lining up with TRBD2. CDR3 length: 16 amino acids. Losses at the gene ends were 3 bases for V and 5 bases for J; bases not matched to a gene: 11. In germline, CDR1 is SQVTM, CDR2 ANQGSEA. Written as DNA, the CDR3 is TGCAGCGTTGATTCCTTAGCGGGAGGGCGGGGGGAGACCCAGTACTTC. Its protein product is CSVDSLAGGRGETQYF.

The J gene is TRBJ2-1, the V gene TRBV7-2; a weak D match, TRBD2 (6 bases). Between the trimmed V and J ends, which lost 1 base and 4 bases, there was a span of 11 bases. The CDR3 extends over 15 amino acids. Germline CDR1 is SGHTA and CDR2 is FQGNSA. This chain's CDR3 is CASSLVGEAYNEQFF. CDR3 nucleotides: TGTGCCAGCAGCTTAGTAGGGGAGGCGTACAATGAGCAGTTCTTC.

This clone was found a few times. The chain joins TRBV27 to TRBJ2-1, with 13 bases matching TRBD2. The germline V gene has CDR1 MNHEY and CDR2 SMNVEV (reference sequence). Trimming at V came to 3 bases and at J to 3 bases, leaving 5 bases not matched to a gene. CDR3 length: 17 residues. The CDR3 nucleotides read TGTGCCAGCAGTTTCCGACTAGCGGGGGGCCACTACAATGAGCAGTTCTTC. Protein product: CASSFRLAGGHYNEQFF.

The chain has TRBV27 and TRBJ1-2, with 8 bases matching TRBD1. The CDR3 covers 15 residues. The V and J ends lost 2 bases and 8 bases, in that order; junction bases with no gene match: 10. CDR1 is MNHEY, CDR2 SMNVEV, per germline (reference sequence). CDR3 sequence reads: CASSLVGGQGGGYTF. The CDR3, as DNA: TGTGCCAGCAGTTTAGTCGGCGGACAGGGAGGAGGCTACACCTTC.

Only a few counts were recorded for this clone. V gene TRBV5-1 combines with J gene TRBJ2-3, with D perhaps TRBD1 (6 bases). The CDR3 totals 15 residues. Germline values: CDR1 SGHRS, CDR2 YFSETQ. The germline V and J ends were trimmed by 0 bases and 4 bases, with 12 bases remaining between them. CDR3 in amino acids: CASSLALDRSDTQYF. Here the CDR3 DNA reads TGCGCCAGCAGCTTGGCCCTGGACAGATCAGATACGCAGTATTTT.